Listed below are T cell receptor beta chains from one sample, sequenced in a study of T cells in Graves' hyperthyroidism and ophthalmopathy. TCRdb re-analysed the multiplex PCR reads in MiXCR, keeping a single row per CDR3 protein. Among some 760,000 distinct CDR3 sequences listed, around 15% were seen once. The source material was blood. Every receptor here comes from a woman aged 18-30 years with Graves' hyperthyroidism. Both conserved end residues are part of each CDR3. A D gene is named only where the DNA matches it firmly. A clone size is listed for some rows: how often the clone was seen (once, few, many), or a class if it is expanded.

abundance: NA
v_gene: TRBV9
d_gene: NA
j_gene: TRBJ1-1
CDR3nt: TGTGCCAGCAGCGTAGGGGGCGGGGACACTGAAGCTTTCTTT
CDR3aa: CASSVGGGDTEAFF

abundance: NA
v_gene: TRBV9
d_gene: NA
j_gene: TRBJ1-4
CDR3nt: TGTGCCAGCAGCGTAGATGGGACTAAGGGTGAAAAACTGTTTTTT
CDR3aa: CASSVDGTKGEKLFF

abundance: many
v_gene: TRBV30
d_gene: NA
j_gene: TRBJ2-1
CDR3nt: TGTGCCTGGAGTGTCGGTTACTTCGATGAGCAGTTCTTC
CDR3aa: CAWSVGYFDEQFF

abundance: few
v_gene: TRBV7-9
d_gene: TRBD2
j_gene: TRBJ2-7
CDR3nt: TGTGCCAGCAGCTTAGAACTAGCGGCTGGAACCTACGAGCAGTACTTC
CDR3aa: CASSLELAAGTYEQYF

abundance: few
v_gene: TRBV5-8
d_gene: NA
j_gene: TRBJ2-5
CDR3nt: TGTGCCAGCAGCTTGGGCCCGACCGTCGGGACCCAGTACTTC
CDR3aa: CASSLGPTVGTQYF

abundance: many
v_gene: TRBV5-8
d_gene: TRBD2
j_gene: TRBJ2-3
CDR3nt: TGTGCCAGCAGCTCAGCGGGGGTGCTAATCACAGATACGCAGTATTTT
CDR3aa: CASSSAGVLITDTQYF

abundance: many
v_gene: TRBV20-1
d_gene: NA
j_gene: TRBJ2-7
CDR3nt: TGCAGTGCTCTTAGCGGAACCACCGCCTACGAGCAGTACTTC
CDR3aa: CSALSGTTAYEQYF

abundance: NA
v_gene: TRBV4-1
d_gene: NA
j_gene: TRBJ2-1
CDR3nt: TGCGCCAGCAGCCAAGATCGGAGGGCTATCGCCTACAATGAGCAGTTCTTC
CDR3aa: CASSQDRRAIAYNEQFF

abundance: NA
v_gene: TRBV20-1
d_gene: TRBD1
j_gene: TRBJ2-3
CDR3nt: TGCAGTGGAAGCCAGGACAGGGCGGCAGATACGCAGTATTTT
CDR3aa: CSGSQDRAADTQYF

abundance: few
v_gene: TRBV20-1
d_gene: TRBD2
j_gene: TRBJ2-2
CDR3nt: TGCAGTGCTAGAGCCCCGGGAGGCCGTACCACCGGGGAGCTGTTTTTT
CDR3aa: CSARAPGGRTTGELFF

abundance: few
v_gene: TRBV5-1
d_gene: NA
j_gene: TRBJ1-1
CDR3nt: TGCGCCAGCAGCTTAAAATCCCCCACTGAAGCTTTCTTT
CDR3aa: CASSLKSPTEAFF

abundance: many
v_gene: TRBV11-1
d_gene: NA
j_gene: TRBJ1-1
CDR3nt: TGTGCCAGCACCAAGTCGGGGACGGGGAACACTGAAGCTTTCTTT
CDR3aa: CASTKSGTGNTEAFF

abundance: NA
v_gene: TRBV7-9
d_gene: NA
j_gene: TRBJ2-7
CDR3nt: TGTGCCAGCAGCCTAGGGGGAGCGGGGTCTAATGGGCAGTACTTC
CDR3aa: CASSLGGAGSNGQYF

abundance: many
v_gene: TRBV28
d_gene: TRBD1
j_gene: TRBJ1-3
CDR3nt: TGTGCCAGCAGTTTAGTCGGACAGGGTCCGGGGGGAAACACCATATATTTT
CDR3aa: CASSLVGQGPGGNTIYF

abundance: NA
v_gene: TRBV5-5
d_gene: NA
j_gene: TRBJ2-7
CDR3nt: TGTGCCAGCAGCCCTCCGGGACTTTACTACGAGCAGTACTTC
CDR3aa: CASSPPGLYYEQYF

abundance: many
v_gene: TRBV24-1
d_gene: NA
j_gene: TRBJ2-7
CDR3nt: TGTGCCACCAGTGACAGCTACGAGCAGTACTTC
CDR3aa: CATSDSYEQYF

abundance: many
v_gene: TRBV12-3/TRBV12-4
d_gene: NA
j_gene: TRBJ1-5
CDR3nt: TGTGCCAGCAGTGGACAGAGGGATCAGCCCCAGCATTTT
CDR3aa: CASSGQRDQPQHF

abundance: NA
v_gene: TRBV6-5
d_gene: NA
j_gene: TRBJ1-1
CDR3nt: TGTGCCAGCAGTTACAACGGGTGGAACACTGAAGCTTTCTTT
CDR3aa: CASSYNGWNTEAFF

abundance: few
v_gene: TRBV7-9
d_gene: NA
j_gene: TRBJ2-1
CDR3nt: TGTGCCAGCAGCTTAGCGGCTAGCTTTTTCTACAATGAGCAGTTCTTC
CDR3aa: CASSLAASFFYNEQFF

abundance: many
v_gene: TRBV11-2
d_gene: TRBD1
j_gene: TRBJ2-7
CDR3nt: TGTGCCAGCAGCCCAACCGGGACAGGGGGCCCCTACGAGCAGTACTTC
CDR3aa: CASSPTGTGGPYEQYF

abundance: NA
v_gene: TRBV19
d_gene: NA
j_gene: TRBJ1-1
CDR3nt: TGTGCCAGTAGAGAGTCCACTGAAGCTTTCTTT
CDR3aa: CASRESTEAFF

abundance: many
v_gene: TRBV6-1
d_gene: TRBD2
j_gene: TRBJ2-1
CDR3nt: TGTGCCAGCAGTCCCATGATGACTAGCGGGGGGAACAATGAGCAGTTCTTC
CDR3aa: CASSPMMTSGGNNEQFF

abundance: NA
v_gene: TRBV7-9
d_gene: NA
j_gene: TRBJ2-6
CDR3nt: TGTGCCAGCAGCCCCACAGACCCGGGGTACTCTGGGGCCAACGTCCTGACTTTC
CDR3aa: CASSPTDPGYSGANVLTF

abundance: many
v_gene: TRBV20-1
d_gene: TRBD1
j_gene: TRBJ2-3
CDR3nt: TGCAGTGCTTTGGGGGGACAGGGCACAGATACGCAGTATTTT
CDR3aa: CSALGGQGTDTQYF

abundance: many
v_gene: TRBV6-6
d_gene: TRBD2
j_gene: TRBJ2-3
CDR3nt: TGTGCCAGCAGTTACTACGGGGGGAGCACAGATACGCAGTATTTT
CDR3aa: CASSYYGGSTDTQYF

abundance: many
v_gene: TRBV4-1
d_gene: NA
j_gene: TRBJ2-7
CDR3nt: TGCGCCAGCAGCCAGGCCGGGACATCCTCCTACGAGCAGTACTTC
CDR3aa: CASSQAGTSSYEQYF

abundance: few
v_gene: TRBV19
d_gene: NA
j_gene: TRBJ1-5
CDR3nt: TGTGCCAGTAGTGGGAGGTTCTTGGGAAGGAGCAATCAGCCCCAGCATTTT
CDR3aa: CASSGRFLGRSNQPQHF

abundance: many
v_gene: TRBV7-3
d_gene: TRBD2
j_gene: TRBJ2-3
CDR3nt: TGTGCCAGCAGCTTAGCAGCGGGAGGGCCCACAGATACGCAGTATTTT
CDR3aa: CASSLAAGGPTDTQYF

abundance: few
v_gene: TRBV28
d_gene: NA
j_gene: TRBJ1-4
CDR3nt: TGTGCCAGCAGCCCATACAGGGTAAATGAAAAACTGTTTTTT
CDR3aa: CASSPYRVNEKLFF

abundance: many
v_gene: TRBV27
d_gene: NA
j_gene: TRBJ2-3
CDR3nt: TGTGCCAGCAGTTTAGGGCAGGCTCCTCTGAGCACAGATACGCAGTATTTT
CDR3aa: CASSLGQAPLSTDTQYF

abundance: many
v_gene: TRBV5-6
d_gene: NA
j_gene: TRBJ2-1
CDR3nt: TGTGCCAGCAGCGTGGGACCGAACGCTGAGCAGTTCTTC
CDR3aa: CASSVGPNAEQFF

abundance: few
v_gene: TRBV20-1
d_gene: NA
j_gene: TRBJ2-1
CDR3nt: TGCAGTGCTAGACCACGGGACTTCGTGGAGCAGTTCTTC
CDR3aa: CSARPRDFVEQFF

abundance: many
v_gene: TRBV28
d_gene: NA
j_gene: TRBJ2-1
CDR3nt: TGTGCCAGCAGGGGCCGAAACAATGAGCAGTTCTTC
CDR3aa: CASRGRNNEQFF

abundance: NA
v_gene: TRBV10-3
d_gene: TRBD1
j_gene: TRBJ1-4
CDR3nt: TGTGCCATCAGCACCGCCGACAGGGCTAATGAAAAACTGTTTTTT
CDR3aa: CAISTADRANEKLFF

abundance: many
v_gene: TRBV2
d_gene: NA
j_gene: TRBJ1-2
CDR3nt: TGTGCCAGCAGTCCCGCAGGACGCGAGTATGGCTACACCTTC
CDR3aa: CASSPAGREYGYTF

abundance: many
v_gene: TRBV30
d_gene: TRBD1
j_gene: TRBJ2-7
CDR3nt: TGTGCCTGGAGTACCCCCCGCAGGACAGGGACCTACGAGCAGTACTTC
CDR3aa: CAWSTPRRTGTYEQYF

abundance: few
v_gene: TRBV6-2/TRBV6-3
d_gene: NA
j_gene: TRBJ2-7
CDR3nt: TGTGCCAGCAGTTCGGTGAGCGGGTCGTTCTTTTTCGAGCAGTACTTC
CDR3aa: CASSSVSGSFFFEQYF